A single T cell receptor (beta chain) is shown here with its context. Measured with immunoSEQ multiplex PCR; TCRdb has only the in-frame clones, and not every one. The sample shows about 80,000 clones, around 93% of them seen only once. The entry originates in a study of OX40 agonist ivuxolimab in advanced cancers. Study details: The diagnoses of dose-escalation patients were hepatocellular carcinoma, melanoma, renal cell or head and neck cancer. Earlier anti-PD-1, anti-PD-L1 or anti-CTLA-4 therapy was permitted; over 35% had received some.

CDR1 is SGHAT, CDR2 FQNNGV, per germline. The CDR3 runs to 15 residues. V lost 6 bases and J lost 6, with 18 bases in between. This clonotype was sampled from an adult with an advanced solid tumor such as melanoma, head and neck, liver or kidney cancer. The gene calls are TRBV11-2 and TRBJ2-1; no clear D gene. The source was CD4+ or CD8+ T cells sorted from blood, collected in a trial of the OX40 agonist ivuxolimab. CDR3 bases: TGTGCCAGCAGTCCTCTCTCAGGTGGCAGCAATGAGCAGTTCTTC. Protein: CASSPLSGGSNEQFF.